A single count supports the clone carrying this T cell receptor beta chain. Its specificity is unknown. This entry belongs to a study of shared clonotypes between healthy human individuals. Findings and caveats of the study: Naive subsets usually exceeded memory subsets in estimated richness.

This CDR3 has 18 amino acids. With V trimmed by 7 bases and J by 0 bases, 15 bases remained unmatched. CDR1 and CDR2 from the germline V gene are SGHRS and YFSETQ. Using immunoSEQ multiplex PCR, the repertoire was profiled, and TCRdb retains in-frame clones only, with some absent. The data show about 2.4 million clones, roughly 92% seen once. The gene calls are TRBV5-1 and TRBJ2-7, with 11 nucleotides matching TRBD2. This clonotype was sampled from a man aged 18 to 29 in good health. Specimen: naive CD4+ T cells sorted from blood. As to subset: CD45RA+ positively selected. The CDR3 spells CASSRASGGPAFSYEQYF. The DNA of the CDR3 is TGCGCCAGCTCCAGGGCTAGCGGGGGGCCCGCCTTCTCCTACGAGCAGTACTTC.